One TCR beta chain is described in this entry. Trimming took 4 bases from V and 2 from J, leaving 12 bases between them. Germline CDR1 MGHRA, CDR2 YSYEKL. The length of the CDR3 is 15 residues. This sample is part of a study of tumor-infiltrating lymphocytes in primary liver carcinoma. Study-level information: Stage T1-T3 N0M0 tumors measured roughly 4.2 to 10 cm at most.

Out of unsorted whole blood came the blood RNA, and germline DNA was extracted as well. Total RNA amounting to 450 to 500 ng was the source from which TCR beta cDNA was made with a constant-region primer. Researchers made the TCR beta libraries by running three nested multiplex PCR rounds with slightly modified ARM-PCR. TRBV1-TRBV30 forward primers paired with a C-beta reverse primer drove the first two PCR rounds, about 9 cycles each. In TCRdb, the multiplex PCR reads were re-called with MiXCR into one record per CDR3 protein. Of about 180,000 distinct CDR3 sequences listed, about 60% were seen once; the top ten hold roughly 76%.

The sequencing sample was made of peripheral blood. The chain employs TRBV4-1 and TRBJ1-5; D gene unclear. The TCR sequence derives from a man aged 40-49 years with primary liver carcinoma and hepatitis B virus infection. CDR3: CASSRQGGRNQPQHF. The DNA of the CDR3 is TGCGCCAGCAGCCGCCAAGGCGGCCGCAATCAGCCCCAGCATTTT.